This is a list of T cell receptor beta chains from one sample in a study of CD8 T cells in Susac syndrome. TCRdb reanalysed the immunoSEQ multiplex PCR reads using MiXCR and keeps one entry per CDR3 protein. This sample has 100,000 or so distinct CDR3 sequences, with 85% to 95% found just once. Sequencing was performed on CD8+ T cells from PBMCs. These receptors came from a human donor in good health. Each CDR3 is given with its conserved first and last residue. D genes are given only for firm matches. Size is omitted from some rows. Given values are once, few, many or a class for expanded clones.

V	D	size	J	DNA	CDR3
TRBV5-1	-	-	TRBJ1-1	TGCGCCAGCAGCCGAGACAATGGGGGGGACCCGACCTTT	CASSRDNGGDPTF
TRBV3-1	TRBD1	-	TRBJ1-6	TGTGCCAGCAGGCAGACAGGGGCTAATTCACCCCTCCACTTT	CASRQTGANSPLHF
TRBV12-3/TRBV12-4	TRBD1	-	TRBJ2-5	TGTGCCAGCAGTTTAGGGGTGACAGGGGGGACCCAGTACTTC	CASSLGVTGGTQYF
TRBV29-1	-	-	TRBJ1-2	TGCAGCGTCGGCAGGGATGGCTACACCTTC	CSVGRDGYTF
TRBV7-2	TRBD1	-	TRBJ1-2	TGTGCCAGCAGCCACGGACAGGGGCCCTATGGCTACACCTTC	CASSHGQGPYGYTF
TRBV6-1	TRBD1	-	TRBJ1-5	TGTGCCAGCAGTCTTGAGGGGGCCGGGAGCAATCAGCCCCAGCATTTT	CASSLEGAGSNQPQHF
TRBV3-1	-	-	TRBJ2-7	TGTGCCAGCAGCCCTCTAGGGGCAACCTACGAGCAGTACTTC	CASSPLGATYEQYF
TRBV7-2	-	-	TRBJ2-1	TGTGCCAGCAGCTCCTTTAATCCAGCGGATAGGGGGAATGAGCAGTTCTTC	CASSSFNPADRGNEQFF
TRBV6-5	-	-	TRBJ1-5	TGTGCCAGCAGCTACAGGGATCAGCCCCAGCATTTT	CASSYRDQPQHF
TRBV20-1	-	-	TRBJ1-2	TGCAGTGCTAGAGAAGGACAGCTATATGGCTACACCTTC	CSAREGQLYGYTF
TRBV20-1	TRBD2	-	TRBJ2-3	TGCAGTGCTAGGACTAGCGGGAGGTTGGATACGCAGTATTTT	CSARTSGRLDTQYF
TRBV29-1	-	-	TRBJ1-5	TGCAGCGTTGACGGAGGAGACGGACAGCCCCAGCATTTT	CSVDGGDGQPQHF
TRBV3-1	TRBD1	once	TRBJ2-7	TGTGCCAGCAGCCATCAGGGGGTAGGCTACGAGCAGTACTTC	CASSHQGVGYEQYF
TRBV7-2	TRBD1	-	TRBJ2-4	TGTGCCAGCAGCCGAGACAGGGTCAAAAACATTCAGTACTTC	CASSRDRVKNIQYF
TRBV7-2	-	-	TRBJ1-5	TGTGCCAGCAGCTTACCGGGGGATCAGCCCCAGCATTTT	CASSLPGDQPQHF
TRBV6-1	TRBD1	-	TRBJ2-5	TGTGCCAGCAGTAAGACAGGGGATTTGGAGACCCAGTACTTC	CASSKTGDLETQYF
TRBV27	TRBD1	-	TRBJ1-5	TGTGCCAGCAGTCCAACTTTCGGGACAGGGAACCAGCCCCAGCATTTT	CASSPTFGTGNQPQHF
TRBV6-1	TRBD1	-	TRBJ1-5	TGTGCCAGCAGTGAAGAGACAGGGTTAGGACCCCAGCATTTT	CASSEETGLGPQHF
TRBV29-1	-	-	TRBJ2-3	TGCAGCGGCACGGGAGATATGGGCACAGATACGCAGTATTTT	CSGTGDMGTDTQYF
TRBV20-1	-	-	TRBJ1-1	TGCAGTGCTAGAGTCTCGGGCACTGAAGCTTTCTTT	CSARVSGTEAFF
TRBV7-9	-	-	TRBJ2-7	TGTGCCAGCAGCCGGACCGGCGGGGAGAGAGAGCAGTACTTC	CASSRTGGEREQYF
TRBV4-3	TRBD1	-	TRBJ2-7	TGCGCCAGCAGCCTGGACAGGAACTCCTACGAGCAGTACTTC	CASSLDRNSYEQYF
TRBV2	TRBD2	-	TRBJ2-2	TGTGCCAGCAGCCTGACTAGCGGGGTTTCCGGGGAGCTGTTTTTT	CASSLTSGVSGELFF
TRBV7-8	-	-	TRBJ2-7	TGTGCCAGCAGATCCCACGCGATCGGGGAGCAGTACTTC	CASRSHAIGEQYF
TRBV29-1	TRBD1	-	TRBJ2-7	TGCAGCGTTGCGCTCGGGACAGGGGCGTACGAGCAGTACTTC	CSVALGTGAYEQYF
TRBV2	-	-	TRBJ1-2	TGTGCCAGCAGGGCCGATGGCTACACCTTC	CASRADGYTF
TRBV14	-	-	TRBJ1-1	TGTGCCAGCAGCCAAGCTTGGCAGACTCGGACTGAAGCTTTCTTT	CASSQAWQTRTEAFF
TRBV19	TRBD2	-	TRBJ2-7	TGTGCCAGTAGTCGGGCTAGCGGGAGGTACGAGCAGTACTTC	CASSRASGRYEQYF
TRBV7-2	TRBD1	-	TRBJ1-2	TGTGCCAGCAGCTTAGAAGGGACAGTAAACTATGGCTACACCTTC	CASSLEGTVNYGYTF
TRBV3-1	TRBD2	-	TRBJ2-1	TGTGCCAGCAGCCAGGCCCTTAGCGGGCCTCTTAATGAGCAGTTCTTC	CASSQALSGPLNEQFF
TRBV20-1	-	-	TRBJ1-2	TGCAGTGTTCCAGAGGAGGGGAAGTTCTTGGGTCGCGGCTACACCTTC	CSVPEEGKFLGRGYTF
TRBV7-2	-	once	TRBJ2-2	TGTGCCAGCACCAGGGTAGCCGACCTTCCCGGGGAGCTGTTTTTT	CASTRVADLPGELFF
TRBV25-1	-	-	TRBJ1-4	TGTGCCAGCAGCTTACCGGGGTCTGGTGAAAAACTGTTTTTT	CASSLPGSGEKLFF
TRBV3-1	TRBD2	-	TRBJ2-3	TGTGCCAGCGCGGGACTATCGCAGTATTTT	CASAGLSQYF
TRBV6-6	-	-	TRBJ2-5	TGTGCCACCAGTTTTGGAGAGACCCAGTACTTC	CATSFGETQYF
TRBV7-8	TRBD1	-	TRBJ2-7	TGTGCCAGCAGCCCACGAGTCTCCAGGGGGCAAGGCAGTTACGAGCAGTACTTC	CASSPRVSRGQGSYEQYF
TRBV7-6	TRBD2	once	TRBJ2-2	TGTGCCAGCAGCCCCCTAGCGGGAGTAATGAACACCGGGGAGCTGTTTTTT	CASSPLAGVMNTGELFF
TRBV27	-	-	TRBJ1-1	TGTGCCAGCAGTTACGATCGGTCGACGAAGAACACTGAAGCTTTCTTT	CASSYDRSTKNTEAFF
TRBV4-3	-	-	TRBJ1-2	TGCGCCAGCAGCCAAGAGCCGGACCCTAACTATGGCTACACCTTC	CASSQEPDPNYGYTF
TRBV10-2	-	-	TRBJ2-6	TGCGCCAGCAGTGAGGGATCGGGCTCTGGGGCCAACGTCCTGACTTTC	CASSEGSGSGANVLTF
TRBV12-3/TRBV12-4	TRBD1	-	TRBJ1-5	TGTGCCAGCCGAGGGGGCATAGCAAATCAGCCCCAGCATTTT	CASRGGIANQPQHF
TRBV6-1	TRBD2	-	TRBJ2-7	TGTGCCAGCATAGCGGGCGCAACCTACGAGCAGTACTTC	CASIAGATYEQYF
TRBV4-1	-	-	TRBJ2-7	TGCGCCAGCAGCCAAGATGTGGGGCCTTACGAGCAGTACTTC	CASSQDVGPYEQYF
TRBV18	-	-	TRBJ2-5	TGTGCCAGCTCACCACCGCGGGGGCAGCCTTTTCAAGAGACCCAGTACTTC	CASSPPRGQPFQETQYF
TRBV19	-	few	TRBJ2-1	TGTGCCAGTAGTCTCTTGGGGAATGAGCAGTTCTTC	CASSLLGNEQFF
TRBV11-2	-	-	TRBJ2-7	TGTGCCAGCAGCTTAGTAACCTACGAGCAGTACTTC	CASSLVTYEQYF
TRBV9	-	-	TRBJ2-3	TGTGCCAGCAGCGCTCGGGGGACCACAGATACGCAGTATTTT	CASSARGTTDTQYF
TRBV2	-	-	TRBJ1-1	TGTGCCAGCCAGTCTGGCACTGAAGCTTTCTTT	CASQSGTEAFF
TRBV7-2	-	-	TRBJ1-5	TGTGCCAGCAGACGAGGGGATAATAGCAATCAGCCCCAGCATTTT	CASRRGDNSNQPQHF
TRBV7-6	-	once	TRBJ2-7	TGTGCCAGCAGCCCGAGGACGAACTACGAGCAGTACTTC	CASSPRTNYEQYF
TRBV2	TRBD1	-	TRBJ2-3	TGTGCCAACAGGGGGGATACGCAGTATTTT	CANRGDTQYF
TRBV12-3/TRBV12-4	TRBD2	-	TRBJ2-7	TGTGCCAGCAGTTTTAGCGGGGGAACTCACTACGAGCAGTACTTC	CASSFSGGTHYEQYF